This T cell receptor beta chain is from a study of T cells in Graves' hyperthyroidism and ophthalmopathy. Study-wide points: In the blood, most expanded thyroid clonotypes above 0.001 appeared as well. A model built on 13 V-J features separated ophthalmopathy from stable hyperthyroidism.

Each ophthalmopathy patient scored at least 3 on the Clinical Activity Score and at least 4 on NOSPECS grade, with duration under 3 months. Exclusion of a patient resulted from uncontrolled infection, other autoimmune disease, pregnancy or lactation. Amplification targeted TCR beta CDR3 regions from RNA transcripts. First-round RT-PCR with HTBI primers amplified the TCR CDR3 region. One entry per CDR3 protein results from TCRdb running MiXCR on the multiplex PCR reads. This sample yields fewer than 650,000 distinct CDR3 sequences, of which roughly 15% are seen a single time; around 4.5% belongs to the top ten. The CDR3 is made up of 18 amino acids. The germline V gene encodes CDR1 SGHTA and CDR2 FQGNSA. V lost 3 bases and J lost 1; bases outside the gene matches: 10. This clonotype was seen many times. No antigen is known for it.

J is TRBJ2-7 and V is TRBV7-2, with TRBD2 matching 12 bases. The receptor was derived from a woman aged 40-49 years with Graves' ophthalmopathy. The sequencing sample was made of blood. CDR3 nucleotide sequence: TGTGCCAGCAGCTTGAACCGCTTCACTAGCGGGAGGTCCTACGAGCAGTACTTC. Translated, it gives CASSLNRFTSGRSYEQYF.